This TCR beta chain was captured in a study of cytomegalovirus exposure and HLA in healthy donors. Study information: HLA-typed donors were the source of about 85 million unique TCRs, which an early data release held.

This clone has a handful of counts. Its antigen is not identified. Study findings and constraints: Reported findings show TCR beta sequences accurately forecast HLA-A and HLA-B alleles in most subjects.

PCR was performed using 60 Vbeta and 13 Jbeta primers. Some clones are missing from TCRdb's copy, which holds only in-frame ones; the method was immunoSEQ multiplex PCR. The table includes roughly 100,000 clones, around 80% detected once. This CDR3 spans 15 amino acids. V was clipped by 4 bases and J by 0 bases; unmatched bases: 4. From germline, CDR1 is SGHRS and CDR2 YFSETQ. The TCR comes from a woman in her forties in good health and CMV-seronegative. The V gene is TRBV5-1, the J gene TRBJ2-3; 8 nucleotides align to TRBD1. The sequenced material came from PBMCs. The CDR3 DNA follows: TGCGCCAGCAGCGTCGACAGGGGAAGCACAGATACGCAGTATTTT. Encoded protein: CASSVDRGSTDTQYF.